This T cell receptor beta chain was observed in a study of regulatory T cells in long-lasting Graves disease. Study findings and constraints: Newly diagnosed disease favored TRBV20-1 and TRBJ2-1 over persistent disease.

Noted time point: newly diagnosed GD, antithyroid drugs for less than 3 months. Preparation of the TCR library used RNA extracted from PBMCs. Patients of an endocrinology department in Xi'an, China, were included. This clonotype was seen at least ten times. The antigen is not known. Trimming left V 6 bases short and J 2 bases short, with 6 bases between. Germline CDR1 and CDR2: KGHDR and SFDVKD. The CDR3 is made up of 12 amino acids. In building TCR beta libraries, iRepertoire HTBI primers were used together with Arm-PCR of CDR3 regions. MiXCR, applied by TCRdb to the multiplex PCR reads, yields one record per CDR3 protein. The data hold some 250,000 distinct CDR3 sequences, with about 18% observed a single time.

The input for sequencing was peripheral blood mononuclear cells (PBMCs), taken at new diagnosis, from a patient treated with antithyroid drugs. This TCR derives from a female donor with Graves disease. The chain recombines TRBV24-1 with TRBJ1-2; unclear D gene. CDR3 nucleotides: TGTGCCACCAGTTCACAGAACTATGGCTACACCTTC. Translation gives CATSSQNYGYTF.